These 25 T cell receptor beta chains were all obtained from the same sample, sequenced in a study of blood T cell repertoires in COVID-19. Repertoires were generated with immunoSEQ multiplex PCR, while TCRdb's copy carries only in-frame clones and drops some. The sample records under 95,000 clones, 70% to 85% being singletons. The sequencing input was peripheral blood. The receptors stem from a man between 65 and 80 years old with acute or convalescent COVID-19.

With respect to this clone: Distinct nucleotide sequences in the sample also encode this CDR3. The V gene is TRBV7-9, the J gene TRBJ2-2, with 10 bases that match TRBD1. The germline CDR1 and CDR2 sequences are SEHNR and FQNEAQ (reference sequence). This CDR3 is 14 amino acids long. The J segment lost 6 bases and the V segment lost 6 bases, leaving 4 bases of the junction unmatched. CDR3 in DNA: TGTGCCAGCAGGGACAGGGGGGGGGCCGGGGAGCTGTTTTTT. Amino acids: CASRDRGGAGELFF.

This rearrangement joins TRBV7-2 to TRBJ2-2, with D unclear. This CDR3 comprises 12 residues. The V gene's germline CDR1 is SGHTA and CDR2 FQGNSA. Trimming removed 5 bases from V and 3 bases from J, with 4 bases in between. CDR3 nucleotide sequence: TGTGCCAGCAGCCGGTACACCGGGGAGCTGTTTTTT. The encoded protein is CASSRYTGELFF.

The rearrangement joins TRBV12-3 or TRBV12-4 to TRBJ2-7, with D perhaps TRBD1 (5 bases). V lost 1 base and J lost 6, with 7 bases in between. The CDR3 sequence is 12 residues long. The CDR3 coding sequence is TGTGCCAGCAGTTTAGGGGGCGCCGAGCAGTACTTC. Translated, it gives CASSLGGAEQYF.

This clone was detected once. This chain links TRBV28 with TRBJ1-2, with 9 nucleotides matching TRBD1. V was clipped by 6 bases and J by 7 bases; unmatched bases: 3. Germline CDR1 and CDR2: MDHEN and SYDVKM. The CDR3 totals 12 residues. Here the CDR3 DNA reads TGTGCCAGCAGGGGACAGGGAGGTGGCTACACCTTC. It encodes CASRGQGGGYTF.

The chain uses TRBV20-1 and TRBJ2-7; D might be TRBD1 (6 bases). The CDR3 contains 16 residues. Trimming shortened V by 3 bases and J by 2 bases, and 20 bases separated the two germline ends. In germline, CDR1 is DFQATT, CDR2 SNEGSKA (reference sequence). CDR3 residues: CSASLGATAHTYEQYF. CDR3 nucleotide sequence: TGCAGTGCTAGTTTGGGGGCCACTGCCCACACCTACGAGCAGTACTTC.

This chain links TRBV3-1 (or the pseudogene TRBV3-2) with TRBJ1-6; 8 bases align to TRBD1. The germline CDR1 and CDR2 sequences are LGHDT and YNNKEL (reference sequence). This CDR3 spans 16 amino acids. Losses at the gene ends were 0 bases for V and 7 bases for J; bases not matched to a gene: 5. CDR3 in DNA: TGTGCCAGCAGCCAAGAGGGTCGACAGGGGAATTCACCCCTCCACTTT. It is translated as CASSQEGRQGNSPLHF.

This clone showed up many times. This chain links TRBV3-1 (or the pseudogene TRBV3-2) with TRBJ2-3; TRBD2 agrees at 14 bases. Germline values: CDR1 LGHDT, CDR2 YNNKEL (reference sequence). This CDR3 is built from 18 residues. Germline trimming cut 0 bases from V and 2 bases from J; bases unmatched to any gene: 4. The CDR3 DNA is TGTGCCAGCAGCCAAGATGGGACTAGCGGGGGCTACACAGATACGCAGTATTTT. Its translation is CASSQDGTSGGYTDTQYF.

The chain uses TRBV5-1 and TRBJ1-2, with D maybe TRBD1 (6 bases). The germline gives CDR1 SGHRS, CDR2 YFSETQ. Trimming removed 4 bases from V and 7 bases from J, with 17 bases in between. The CDR3 extends over 14 amino acids. CDR3 region: CASSRRSGTSGYTF. The CDR3 DNA reads as TGCGCCAGCAGCAGAAGGTCCGGGACAAGTGGCTACACCTTC.

The chain has TRBV18 and TRBJ2-3, with D maybe TRBD2 (5 bases). The CDR3 sequence is 14 residues long. The germline V gene encodes CDR1 KGHSH and CDR2 LQKENI. The V end lost 3 bases, the J end lost 4 bases, and 11 bases lay between the germline ends. The CDR3 loop is CASSPDLGADTQYF. The CDR3 coding sequence is TGTGCCAGCTCACCGGACCTGGGAGCAGATACGCAGTATTTT.

J is TRBJ1-6 and V is TRBV7-6; maybe TRBD1 (6 bases). The germline V gene encodes CDR1 SGHVS and CDR2 FNYEAQ. V was cut by 6 bases and J by 6 bases, with 9 bases left in between. This CDR3 has 13 residues. The CDR3 sequence: CASRQGVNSPLHF. Written as DNA, the CDR3 is TGTGCCAGCAGACAGGGCGTTAATTCACCCCTCCACTTT.

The J gene is TRBJ2-7, the V gene TRBV12-3 or TRBV12-4, with a weak D call TRBD2 (5 bases). The CDR3 length is 13 residues. The V end lost 1 base, the J end lost 5 bases, and 9 bases lay between the germline ends. CDR3 loop: CASSLVGGHEQYF. CDR3 bases: TGTGCCAGCAGTTTAGTAGGCGGGCACGAGCAGTACTTC.

The chain uses TRBV2 and TRBJ1-1; 8 bases are shared with TRBD1. V trimming: 6 bases; J trimming: 0 bases; junction bases outside the gene matches: 3. The CDR3 sequence is 14 residues long. CDR1 is SNHLY and CDR2 is FYNNEI in the germline V gene. CDR3 residues: CASRGGQVNTEAFF. CDR3 DNA: TGTGCCAGCAGGGGGGGACAGGTGAACACTGAAGCTTTCTTT.

A few counts support this clone. The rearrangement links TRBV12-3 or TRBV12-4 to TRBJ2-1; D possibly corresponds to TRBD1 (5 bases). The CDR3 is 12 residues long. V was cut by 1 base and J by 15 bases, with 13 bases left in between. The CDR3 bases are TGTGCCAGCAGTTTAGACAGGCTTCGCAGGTTCTTC. Its protein product is CASSLDRLRRFF.

The chain links TRBV28 to TRBJ1-1; D gene unclear. From germline, CDR1 is MDHEN and CDR2 SYDVKM. Trimming took off 3 bases at V and 4 bases at J, with 6 bases between the two ends. CDR3 length: 12 amino acids. CDR3 protein: CASSLWPTEAFF. The CDR3 DNA follows: TGTGCCAGCAGTTTGTGGCCCACTGAAGCTTTCTTT.

The genes are TRBV10-2 and TRBJ2-7; 8 bases are shared with TRBD2. The CDR3 covers 11 residues. Germline CDR1 is WSHSY and CDR2 is SAAADI. Trimming took 10 bases from V and 5 from J; bases not matched to a gene: 4. The CDR3 DNA reads TGCGCCACCGGGAGGGATAACGAGCAGTACGTC. Protein product: CATGRDNEQYV.

The chain joins TRBV19 to TRBJ2-5; D uncertain. The CDR3 is 13 amino acids. The V end was cut by 4 bases, the J end by 2 bases, with 8 bases between. CDR1 is LNHDA and CDR2 is SQIVND in the germline V gene (reference sequence). As DNA, the CDR3 is TGTGCCAGTAGTAAGCCCTCTCAAGAGACCCAGTACTTC. Its translation: CASSKPSQETQYF.

This clone was counted ten times or more. The rearrangement uses TRBV7-9 and TRBJ2-1; 7 nucleotides line up with TRBD2. Germline V gene lookup returns CDR1 SEHNR and CDR2 FQNEAQ (reference sequence). Trimming took 7 bases from V and 3 from J; bases not matched to a gene: 9. There are 15 residues in the CDR3. CDR3: CASTRGRVNYNEQFF. The CDR3 DNA follows: TGTGCCAGCACCCGGGGGAGGGTCAACTACAATGAGCAGTTCTTC.

The chain recombines TRBV4-1 with TRBJ2-2; TRBD1 might be the D (6 bases). The CDR3 extends over 15 amino acids. Deletions cut 4 bases from V and 4 bases from J, with 13 bases between. Germline V gives CDR1 MGHRA, CDR2 YSYEKL. The CDR3 is CASSLLAGVTGELFF. CDR3 DNA sequence: TGCGCCAGCAGCCTATTGGCAGGGGTCACCGGGGAGCTGTTTTTT.

The chain combines TRBV18 with TRBJ1-1; possible D gene TRBD1, 6 bases. CDR1 and CDR2 from the germline V gene are KGHSH and LQKENI. The CDR3 is made up of 18 amino acids. Trimming stripped 1 base from V and 0 bases from J, with 18 bases between. CDR3 sequence (DNA): TGTGCCAGCTCACCACGGGGGGGGCTCGGTTACATGAACACTGAAGCTTTCTTT. Translating it yields CASSPRGGLGYMNTEAFF.

The chain has TRBV4-1 and TRBJ1-6; 7 bases are shared with TRBD1. The V gene end was trimmed by 3 bases and the J gene end by 8 bases; junction bases not matched to a gene: 7. Germline CDR1 and CDR2: MGHRA and YSYEKL. The CDR3 sequence is 15 residues long. The CDR3 sequence is CASSHPRGSDSPLHF. The CDR3, as DNA: TGCGCCAGCAGCCATCCCAGGGGGAGCGATTCACCCCTCCACTTT.

This clone has a handful of counts. J is TRBJ2-7 and V is TRBV10-2, with a weak D call TRBD1 (5 bases). V lost 5 bases and J lost 3, with 8 bases in between. Germline V lookup: CDR1 WSHSY, CDR2 SAAADI. The CDR3 runs 12 residues. The DNA for the CDR3 is TGCGCCAGCAGTAAGGGGAACTACGAGCAGTACTTC. Translated: CASSKGNYEQYF.

The V call is TRBV2, the J call TRBJ2-2; 12 bases agree with TRBD2. The CDR3 spans 17 residues. Germline assignment: CDR1 SNHLY and CDR2 FYNNEI. V lost 4 bases to trimming and J lost 4 bases; unmatched junction nucleotides: 7. In DNA form, the CDR3 reads TGTGCCAGCAGTGGAGGGCCTAGCGGGGGGGTCACCGGGGAGCTGTTTTTT. Encoded protein: CASSGGPSGGVTGELFF.

This chain uses TRBV5-1 with TRBJ2-5, with D perhaps TRBD2 (5 bases). This CDR3 comprises 15 residues. V lost 0 bases and J 1 base, leaving 10 bases between the germline ends. CDR1 is SGHRS and CDR2 is YFSETQ in the germline V gene. CDR3 DNA sequence: TGCGCCAGCAGCTTGGCCGTCGGGGTCCAAGAGACCCAGTACTTC. It codes for CASSLAVGVQETQYF.

The chain combines TRBV9 with TRBJ2-6, with 7 bases matching TRBD1. The CDR3 contains 16 residues. Germline CDR1 and CDR2: SGDLS and YYNGEE. V dropped 6 bases and J dropped 0; count of bases not matched to a gene: 6. The CDR3 DNA sequence: TGTGCCAGCACCGGGACAGACCACTCTGGGGCCAACGTCCTGACTTTC. This encodes CASTGTDHSGANVLTF.

The genes are TRBV28 and TRBJ2-3; 7 bases line up with TRBD1. CDR1 MDHEN and CDR2 SYDVKM come from the germline V gene. The CDR3 has 15 residues. V shed 3 bases, J shed 9 bases, and the junction held 12 bases outside the gene matches. Written as DNA, the CDR3 is TGTGCCAGCAGTTTCCCGACCCAGGGACAGAAGACGCAGTATTTT. Protein product: CASSFPTQGQKTQYF. The full variable domain, its missing parts supplied by reference TRBV28 and TRBJ2-3, is DVKVTQSSRYLVKRTGEKVFLECVQDMDHENMFWYRQDPGLGLRLIYFSYDVKMKEKGDIPEGYSVSREKKERFSLILESASTNQTSMYLCASSFPTQGQKTQYFGPGTRLTVL.